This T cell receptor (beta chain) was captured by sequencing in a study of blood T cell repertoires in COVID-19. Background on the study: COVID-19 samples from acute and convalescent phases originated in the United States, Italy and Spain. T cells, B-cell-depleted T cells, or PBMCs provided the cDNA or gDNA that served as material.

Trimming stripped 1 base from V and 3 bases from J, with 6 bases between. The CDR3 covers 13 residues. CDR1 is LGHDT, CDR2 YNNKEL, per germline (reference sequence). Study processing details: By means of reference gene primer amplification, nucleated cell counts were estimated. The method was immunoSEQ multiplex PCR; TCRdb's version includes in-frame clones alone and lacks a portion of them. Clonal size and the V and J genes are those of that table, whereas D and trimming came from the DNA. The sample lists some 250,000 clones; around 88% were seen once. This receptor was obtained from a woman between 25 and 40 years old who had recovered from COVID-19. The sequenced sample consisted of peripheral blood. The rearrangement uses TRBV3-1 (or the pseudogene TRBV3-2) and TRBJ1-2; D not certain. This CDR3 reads CASSQALDYGYTF. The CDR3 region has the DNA TGTGCCAGCAGCCAAGCCCTAGACTATGGCTACACCTTC.